Detailed here is one T cell receptor beta chain. Data came from immunoSEQ multiplex PCR; TCRdb stores just in-frame clones and leaves some out. The sample contains around 170,000 clones, 90% to 95% of which appear only once. This CDR3 has 13 amino acids. Germline trimming cut 6 bases from V and 8 bases from J; bases unmatched to any gene: 9. Germline CDR1 and CDR2: SNHLY and FYNNEI. This sample was taken from a study of control samples from healthy donors and cancer patients. The chain joins TRBV2 to TRBJ1-2; TRBD1 matches 7 bases. The sequenced sample consisted of blood. The clonotype was recovered from a woman aged 25 to 39 in good health. The CDR3 loop is CASRSDRAGGYTF. CDR3 in DNA: TGTGCCAGCAGATCAGACAGGGCAGGAGGCTACACCTTC.